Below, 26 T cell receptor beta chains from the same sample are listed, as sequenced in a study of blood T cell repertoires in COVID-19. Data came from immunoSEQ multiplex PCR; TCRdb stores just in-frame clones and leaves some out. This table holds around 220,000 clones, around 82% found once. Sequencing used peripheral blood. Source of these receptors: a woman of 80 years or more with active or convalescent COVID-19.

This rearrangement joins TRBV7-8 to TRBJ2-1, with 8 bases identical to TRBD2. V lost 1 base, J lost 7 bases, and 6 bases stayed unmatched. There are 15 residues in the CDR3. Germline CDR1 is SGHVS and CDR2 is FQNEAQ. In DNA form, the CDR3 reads TGTGCCAGCAGCTTAGACAGGGCTAGCGGGAATGAGCAGTTCTTC. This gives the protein CASSLDRASGNEQFF.

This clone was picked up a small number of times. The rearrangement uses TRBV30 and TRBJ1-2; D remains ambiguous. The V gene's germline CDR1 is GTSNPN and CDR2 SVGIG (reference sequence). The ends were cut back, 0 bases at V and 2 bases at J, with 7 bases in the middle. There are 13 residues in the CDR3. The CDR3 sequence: CAWSVTDNYGYTF. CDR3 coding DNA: TGTGCCTGGAGTGTAACAGACAACTATGGCTACACCTTC. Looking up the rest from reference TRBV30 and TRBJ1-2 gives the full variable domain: SQTIHQWPATLVQPVGSPLSLECTVEGTSNPNLYWYRQAAGRGLQLLFYSVGIGQISSEVPQNLSASRPQDRQFILSSKKLLLSDSGFYLCAWSVTDNYGYTFGSGTRLTVV.

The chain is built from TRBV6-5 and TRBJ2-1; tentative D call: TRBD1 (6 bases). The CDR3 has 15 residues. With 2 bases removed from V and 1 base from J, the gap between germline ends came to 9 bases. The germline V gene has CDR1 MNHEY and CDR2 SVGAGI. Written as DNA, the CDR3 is TGTGCCAGCAGTTACCAGGGGACGTCCTACAATGAGCAGTTCTTC. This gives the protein CASSYQGTSYNEQFF.

The CDR3 sequence: CASSRDRGTGEGEQYF. The CDR3 region has the DNA TGTGCCAGCAGCCGCGACAGGGGGACAGGGGAAGGCGAGCAGTACTTC. The gene calls are TRBV3-1 (or the pseudogene TRBV3-2) and TRBJ2-7; 10 bases match TRBD1. Germline loops: CDR1 LGHDT, CDR2 YNNKEL (reference sequence). The CDR3 spans 16 residues. J lost 6 bases, V lost 4 bases, and 12 bases had no gene match.

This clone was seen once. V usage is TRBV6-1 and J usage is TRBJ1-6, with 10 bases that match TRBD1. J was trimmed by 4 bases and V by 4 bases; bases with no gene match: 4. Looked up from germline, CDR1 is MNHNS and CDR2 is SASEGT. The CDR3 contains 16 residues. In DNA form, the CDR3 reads TGTGCCAGCAGTGGTTGGACAGGGGGATATAATTCACCCCTCCACTTT. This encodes CASSGWTGGYNSPLHF.

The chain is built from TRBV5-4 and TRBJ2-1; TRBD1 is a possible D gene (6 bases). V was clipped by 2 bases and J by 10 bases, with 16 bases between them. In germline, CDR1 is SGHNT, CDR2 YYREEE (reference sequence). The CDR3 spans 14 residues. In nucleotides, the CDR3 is TGTGCCAGCAGCTTTCAGGGGACCGCGAGAGAGCAGTTCTTC. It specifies CASSFQGTAREQFF. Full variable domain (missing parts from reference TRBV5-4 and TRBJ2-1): ETGVTQSPTHLIKTRGQQVTLRCSSQSGHNTVSWYQQALGQGPQFIFQYYREEENGRGNFPPRFSGLQFPNYSSELNVNALELDDSALYLCASSFQGTAREQFFGPGTRLTVL.

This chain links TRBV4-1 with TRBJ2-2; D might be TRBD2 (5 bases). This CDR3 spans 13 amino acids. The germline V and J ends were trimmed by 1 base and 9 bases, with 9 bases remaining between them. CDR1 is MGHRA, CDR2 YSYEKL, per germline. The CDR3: CASSQGGFRELFF. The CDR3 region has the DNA TGCGCCAGCAGCCAAGGAGGGTTTAGGGAGCTGTTTTTT.

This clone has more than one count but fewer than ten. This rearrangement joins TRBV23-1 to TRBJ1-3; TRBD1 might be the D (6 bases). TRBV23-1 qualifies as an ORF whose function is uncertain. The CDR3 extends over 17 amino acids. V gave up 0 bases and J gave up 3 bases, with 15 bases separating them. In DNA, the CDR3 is TGCGCCAGCAGTCAATCGGGGACAAGGGGTGGTGGAAACACCATATATTTT. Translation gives CASSQSGTRGGGNTIYF.

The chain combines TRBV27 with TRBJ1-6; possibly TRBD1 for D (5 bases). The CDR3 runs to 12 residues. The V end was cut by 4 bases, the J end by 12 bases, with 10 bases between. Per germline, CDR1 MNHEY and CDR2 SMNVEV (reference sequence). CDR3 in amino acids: CASSSGVRPLHF. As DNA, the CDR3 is TGTGCCAGCAGTTCGGGGGTTCGACCCCTCCACTTT.

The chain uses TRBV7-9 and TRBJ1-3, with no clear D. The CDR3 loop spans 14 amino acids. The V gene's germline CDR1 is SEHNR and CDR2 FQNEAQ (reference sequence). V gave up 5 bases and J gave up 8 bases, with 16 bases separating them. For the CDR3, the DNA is TGTGCCAGCAGCCCGCAGAGAGGTGCGCACACCATATATTTT. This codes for CASSPQRGAHTIYF.

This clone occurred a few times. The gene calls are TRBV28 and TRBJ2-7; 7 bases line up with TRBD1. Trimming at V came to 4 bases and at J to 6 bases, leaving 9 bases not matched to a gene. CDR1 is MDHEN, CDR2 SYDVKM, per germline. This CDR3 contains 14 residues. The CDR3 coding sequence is TGTGCCAGCAGTTCACAGGGGAGCAGGGGCGAGCAGTACTTC. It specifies CASSSQGSRGEQYF. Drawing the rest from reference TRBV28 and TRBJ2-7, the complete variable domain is DVKVTQSSRYLVKRTGEKVFLECVQDMDHENMFWYRQDPGLGLRLIYFSYDVKMKEKGDIPEGYSVSREKKERFSLILESASTNQTSMYLCASSSQGSRGEQYFGPGTRLTVT.

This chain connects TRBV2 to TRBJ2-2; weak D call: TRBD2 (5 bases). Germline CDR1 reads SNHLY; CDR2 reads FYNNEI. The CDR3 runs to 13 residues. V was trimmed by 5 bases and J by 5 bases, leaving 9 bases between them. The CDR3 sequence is CASSYSVTGELFF. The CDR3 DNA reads TGTGCCAGCAGTTATAGCGTGACCGGGGAGCTGTTTTTT.

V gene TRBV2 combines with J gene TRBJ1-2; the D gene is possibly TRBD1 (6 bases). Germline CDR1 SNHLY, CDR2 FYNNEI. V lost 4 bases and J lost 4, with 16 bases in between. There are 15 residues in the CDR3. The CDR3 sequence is CASSGPQDSSYGYTF. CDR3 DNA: TGTGCCAGCAGTGGACCCCAGGACAGTTCCTATGGCTACACCTTC.

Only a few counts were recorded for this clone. The DNA of the CDR3 is TGTGCCAGCAGTTCTGCGGGGCAGGGGGGACAGGGCTACACCTTC. Its protein product is CASSSAGQGGQGYTF. The chain uses TRBV28 and TRBJ1-2; 7 bases align to TRBD1. This CDR3 has 15 amino acids. Germline CDR1 and CDR2: MDHEN and SYDVKM. J gave up 8 bases and V 4 bases, and 13 bases lay outside the gene matches.

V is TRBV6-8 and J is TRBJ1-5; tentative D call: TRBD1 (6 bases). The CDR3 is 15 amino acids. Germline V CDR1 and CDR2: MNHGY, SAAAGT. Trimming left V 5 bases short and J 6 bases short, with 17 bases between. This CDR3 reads CASSPGHLKVQPQHF. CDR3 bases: TGTGCCAGCAGTCCGGGACACCTGAAAGTTCAGCCCCAGCATTTT.

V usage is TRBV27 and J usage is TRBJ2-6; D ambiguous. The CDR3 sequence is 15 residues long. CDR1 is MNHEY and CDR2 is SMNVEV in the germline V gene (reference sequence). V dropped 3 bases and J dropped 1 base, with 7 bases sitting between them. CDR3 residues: CASSFQSSGANVLTF. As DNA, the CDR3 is TGTGCCAGCAGTTTTCAGTCATCTGGGGCCAACGTCCTGACTTTC.

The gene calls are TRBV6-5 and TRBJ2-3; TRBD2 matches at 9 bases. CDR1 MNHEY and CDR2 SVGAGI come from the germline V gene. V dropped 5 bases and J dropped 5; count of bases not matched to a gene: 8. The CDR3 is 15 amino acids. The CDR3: CASSLIAGAGDTQYF. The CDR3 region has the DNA TGTGCCAGCAGTCTTATAGCGGGGGCCGGAGATACGCAGTATTTT.

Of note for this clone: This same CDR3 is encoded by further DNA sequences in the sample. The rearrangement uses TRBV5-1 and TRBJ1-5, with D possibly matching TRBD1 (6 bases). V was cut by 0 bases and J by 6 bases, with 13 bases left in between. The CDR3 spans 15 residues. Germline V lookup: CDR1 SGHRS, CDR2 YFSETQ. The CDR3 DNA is TGCGCCAGCAGCTTGGCCTCAGGGGTTGGTCAGCCCCAGCATTTT. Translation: CASSLASGVGQPQHF.

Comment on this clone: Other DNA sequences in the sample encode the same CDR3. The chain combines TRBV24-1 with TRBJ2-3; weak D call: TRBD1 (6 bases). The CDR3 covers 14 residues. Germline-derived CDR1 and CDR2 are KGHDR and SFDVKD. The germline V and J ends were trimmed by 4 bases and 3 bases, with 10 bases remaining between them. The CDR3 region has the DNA TGTGCCACCAGTGACCCCAGGGGTACAGATACGCAGTATTTT. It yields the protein CATSDPRGTDTQYF.

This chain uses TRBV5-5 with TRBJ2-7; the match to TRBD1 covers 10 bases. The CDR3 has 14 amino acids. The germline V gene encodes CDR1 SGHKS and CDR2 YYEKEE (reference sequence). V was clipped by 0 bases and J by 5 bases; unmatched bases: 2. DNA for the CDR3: TGTGCCAGCAGCTTGGCAGGACAGGGGGACGAGCAGTACTTC. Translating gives CASSLAGQGDEQYF.

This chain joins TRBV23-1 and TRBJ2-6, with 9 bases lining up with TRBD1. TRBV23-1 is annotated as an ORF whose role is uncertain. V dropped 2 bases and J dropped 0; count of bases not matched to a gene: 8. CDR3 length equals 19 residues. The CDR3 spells CASSQPRTGDSSGANVLTF. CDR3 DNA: TGCGCCAGCAGTCAACCTCGGACAGGGGATAGCTCTGGGGCCAACGTCCTGACTTTC.

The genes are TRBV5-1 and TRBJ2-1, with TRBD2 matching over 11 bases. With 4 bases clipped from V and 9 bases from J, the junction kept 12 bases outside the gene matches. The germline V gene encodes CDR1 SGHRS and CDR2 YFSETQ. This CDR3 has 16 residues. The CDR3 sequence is CASSLGLAGGGTEQFF. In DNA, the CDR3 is TGCGCCAGCAGCCTGGGGCTAGCGGGGGGAGGGACTGAGCAGTTCTTC.

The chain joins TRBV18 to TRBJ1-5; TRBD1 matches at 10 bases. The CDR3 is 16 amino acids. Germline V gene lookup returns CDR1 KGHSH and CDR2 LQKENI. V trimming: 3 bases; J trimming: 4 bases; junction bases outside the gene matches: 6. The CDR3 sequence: CASSPGQGLGNQPQHF. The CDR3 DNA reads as TGTGCCAGCTCACCGGGACAGGGGTTGGGGAATCAGCCCCAGCATTTT.

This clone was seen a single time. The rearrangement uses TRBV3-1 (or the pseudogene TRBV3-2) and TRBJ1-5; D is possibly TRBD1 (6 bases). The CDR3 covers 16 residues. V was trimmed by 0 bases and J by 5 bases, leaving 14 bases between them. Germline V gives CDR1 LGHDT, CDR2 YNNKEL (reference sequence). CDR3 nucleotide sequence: TGTGCCAGCAGCCAAGATAGATCCAAGGGGGATCAGCCCCAGCATTTT. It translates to CASSQDRSKGDQPQHF.

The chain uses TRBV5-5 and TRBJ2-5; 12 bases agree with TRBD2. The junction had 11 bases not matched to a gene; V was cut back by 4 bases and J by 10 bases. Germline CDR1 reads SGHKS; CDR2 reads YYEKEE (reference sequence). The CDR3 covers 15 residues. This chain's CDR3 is CASSQRTSGGSYQYF. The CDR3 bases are TGTGCCAGCAGCCAGAGAACTAGCGGGGGGTCATACCAGTACTTC.

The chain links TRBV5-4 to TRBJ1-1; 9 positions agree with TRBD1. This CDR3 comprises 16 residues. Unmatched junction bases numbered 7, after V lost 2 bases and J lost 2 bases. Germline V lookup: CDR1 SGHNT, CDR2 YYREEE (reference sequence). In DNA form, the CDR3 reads TGTGCCAGCAGCTTACTGAACAGGGGGCCCAACACTGAAGCTTTCTTT. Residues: CASSLLNRGPNTEAFF. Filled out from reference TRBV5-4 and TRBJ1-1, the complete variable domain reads ETGVTQSPTHLIKTRGQQVTLRCSSQSGHNTVSWYQQALGQGPQFIFQYYREEENGRGNFPPRFSGLQFPNYSSELNVNALELDDSALYLCASSLLNRGPNTEAFFGQGTRLTVV.